This T cell receptor (beta chain) was sequenced for a study of blood T cell repertoires in COVID-19. Study information: T cells, B-cell-depleted T cells, or PBMCs provided the cDNA or gDNA that served as material.

Methods used by the authors: Quantification of nucleated cells was approximated via reference gene primer amplification. Profiled with immunoSEQ multiplex PCR; TCRdb holds only in-frame clones, not every one. That table gives V, J and clone size, and the DNA gave D and trimming. The data show fewer than 250,000 clones, about 80% seen once. V lost 4 bases to trimming and J lost 3 bases; unmatched junction nucleotides: 17. Germline loops: CDR1 ENHRY, CDR2 SYGVKD. The CDR3 has 18 amino acids. Input material: peripheral blood. The genes are TRBV10-3 and TRBJ1-1, with 7 bases matching TRBD1. The source is a woman in her 40s with active or convalescent COVID-19. CDR3 DNA sequence: TGTGCCATCAGTGGGGGGACAACGGGACAGAGGGGCGACACTGAAGCTTTCTTT. Encoded protein: CAISGGTTGQRGDTEAFF.